This T cell receptor beta chain was recorded in a study of identifying expanded T cells in peripheral blood (dated by TCRdb to about 2019). For context, the study as a whole: Technical replicates were generated by sequencing separate aliquots of the same genomic DNA pool, with four replicates compared pairwise.

Ends trimmed: V by 0 bases, J by 4 bases; bases unmatched to a gene: 7. CDR1 and CDR2, per the germline V gene (reference sequence), are MNHEY and SMNVEV. The CDR3 measures 17 amino acids from cysteine to phenylalanine. The only DNA kept is the CDR3, 51 bases in frame from the first base. The investigation overall reported the following: The authors expected that biological variance in healthy repertoires might rise further over much longer intervals, such as months to years. In all healthy donors, the variance in clone template counts between samples taken 2 to 3 weeks apart rose significantly as total template count increased. The binomial model flagged 0.95 to 1.5 differentially abundant clones between technical replicates but approximately 16 over approximately 2 weeks and 19 to 20 over around 4 weeks. The beta-binomial model significantly reduced the number of clones called differentially abundant and the false-positive rate across all healthy-donor time intervals.

As to this clone: Its antigen has not been determined. The record has no base qualities; no much larger clone is one base away.

TCRbeta CDR3 regions were profiled by bias-controlled multiplex PCR amplification of genomic DNA with the immunoSEQ Assay. In the authors' own workflow: The absolute abundance of each unique TCRbeta CDR3 region was quantified after sequences were collapsed and filtered. Differential abundance was assessed using a binomial (Fisher-equivalent) model and a beta-binomial model in which time-dependent variance fitted from healthy donors was added. Clones with fewer than 5 combined templates were excluded, and clones with Benjamini-Hochberg FDR below 0.01 were called differentially abundant. Beta-binomial variance was modeled as a function of total template count across the two samples using the form v = (b*log(k)+a)^2. The table was pulled from immuneACCESS by TCRdb, which kept in-frame rearrangements only. Such tables lose some clones; where checked, under half of the loss comes from unresolved V genes, and the rest has no known cause. V, J and clone size are those of that table, while D and trimming were read from the DNA. This sample gives more than 80,000 clones in total; 88% of them show up just once. Roughly 4% of the sample belongs to the ten largest clones.

No immune events such as infections were documented for the healthy donors during the collection period. To calibrate time-dependent variance in a beta-binomial model of T-cell clone differential abundance, blood repertoires from healthy donors were used as a training cohort. The training cohort included approximately 10 healthy donors, of whom 3 were female and 7 were male. On average the donors were approximately 40 years old, and their ages spanned about 25 to 64 years. Whole blood was collected from each healthy donor at three time points spaced approximately 13 days apart and obtained from a commercial supplier. Genomic DNA was extracted from unsorted whole blood for immunosequencing.

The sequenced material came from blood. The TCR sequence derives from a person aged 18 to 70 in good health. The chain employs TRBV27 and TRBJ2-7; TRBD1 agrees with 12 junctional bases. The CDR3 reads as follows: CASSLSAGDRGLYEQYF. The nucleotide sequence reads TGTGCCAGCAGTTTATCCGCGGGGGACAGGGGGCTGTACGAGCAGTACTTC.